The clone carrying this T cell receptor beta chain was observed many times. Amplification targeted TCR beta CDR3 regions from RNA transcripts. TCR CDR3 regions were first amplified by RT-PCR with HTBI primers. TCRdb passed the multiplex PCR reads through MiXCR, listing each CDR3 protein once. The sample lists around 360,000 distinct CDR3 sequences, 12% to 15% occurring once. These data originate in a study of T cells in Graves' hyperthyroidism and ophthalmopathy. CDR3 size: 14 residues. Germline CDR1 MDHEN, CDR2 SYDVKM. The V gene lost 6 bases and the J gene lost 1 base, with 13 bases spanning the gap.

The J gene is TRBJ2-7, the V gene TRBV28; D gene unclear. The specimen sequenced was blood. The source is a woman aged 60-75 years with Graves' ophthalmopathy. The CDR3 loop reads CASSTPKTSYEQYF. The CDR3 DNA reads TGTGCCAGCAGCACCCCGAAGACTTCCTACGAGCAGTACTTC.